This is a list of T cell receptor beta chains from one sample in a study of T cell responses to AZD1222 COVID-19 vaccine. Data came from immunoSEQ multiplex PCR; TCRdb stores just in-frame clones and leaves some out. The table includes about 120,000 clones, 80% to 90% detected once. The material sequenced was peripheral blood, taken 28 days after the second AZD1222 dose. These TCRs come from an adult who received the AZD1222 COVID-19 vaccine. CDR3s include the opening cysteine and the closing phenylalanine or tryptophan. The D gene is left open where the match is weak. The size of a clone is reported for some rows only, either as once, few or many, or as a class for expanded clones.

DNA: TGCAGTGCTCAGGGGTGGGGTGGCTACACCTTC; CDR3: CSAQGWGGYTF; size: once; J: TRBJ1-2; D: -; V: TRBV20-1
DNA: TGTGCCAGCTCACCGAGGGGTAACGAGCAGTACTTC; CDR3: CASSPRGNEQYF; size: -; J: TRBJ2-7; D: -; V: TRBV18
DNA: TGTGCCAGCTCACAAGACGGGCTGGCTTCCTACGAGCAGTACTTC; CDR3: CASSQDGLASYEQYF; size: -; J: TRBJ2-7; D: -; V: TRBV18
DNA: TGTGCCAGCAGCTTAAACTCAGGGACGTACCAAGAGACCCAGTACTTC; CDR3: CASSLNSGTYQETQYF; size: -; J: TRBJ2-5; D: -; V: TRBV7-9
DNA: TGTGCCACCAGTGGGGGCTCAGGTGAGGCTTTCTTT; CDR3: CATSGGSGEAFF; size: -; J: TRBJ1-1; D: -; V: TRBV24-1
DNA: TGTGCCAGTAGTATAAGGTCTATAATCTCCCAAGAGACCCAGTACTTC; CDR3: CASSIRSIISQETQYF; size: -; J: TRBJ2-5; D: -; V: TRBV19
DNA: TGTGCCAGACCAAACTGGGAAAAACTGTTTTTT; CDR3: CARPNWEKLFF; size: few; J: TRBJ1-4; D: -; V: TRBV7-2
DNA: TGTGCCAGCAGCTCTACAGGGCTCTATGGCTACACCTTC; CDR3: CASSSTGLYGYTF; size: -; J: TRBJ1-2; D: -; V: TRBV6-5
DNA: TGTGCCAGTAGTATTACAGACACCGGGGAGCTGTTTTTT; CDR3: CASSITDTGELFF; size: -; J: TRBJ2-2; D: -; V: TRBV19
DNA: TGCGCCAGCAGTGAACAGGTATCCTACGAGCAGTACTTC; CDR3: CASSEQVSYEQYF; size: once; J: TRBJ2-7; D: -; V: TRBV10-2
DNA: TGTGCCTGGAGTGGAATACCTGGCTACACCTTC; CDR3: CAWSGIPGYTF; size: -; J: TRBJ1-2; D: -; V: TRBV30
DNA: TGTGCCAGCAGTTTATATCGGGGCCCCACCGAAGCTTTCTTT; CDR3: CASSLYRGPTEAFF; size: -; J: TRBJ1-1; D: -; V: TRBV27
DNA: TGCGCCAGCAGCCAGCTAGCGGTCTCCTACAATGAGCAGTTCTTC; CDR3: CASSQLAVSYNEQFF; size: few; J: TRBJ2-1; D: TRBD2; V: TRBV4-3
DNA: TGCGCCAGCAGCTTCAACGGGGCCCCAATCGATACGCAGTATTTT; CDR3: CASSFNGAPIDTQYF; size: -; J: TRBJ2-3; D: -; V: TRBV5-1
DNA: TGTGCCAGCGAGTCAGGCTATGGCTACACCTTC; CDR3: CASESGYGYTF; size: -; J: TRBJ1-2; D: -; V: TRBV28
DNA: TGTGCCAGCAGCTTATCGGGGGTGACCTACAATGAGCAGTTCTTC; CDR3: CASSLSGVTYNEQFF; size: -; J: TRBJ2-1; D: -; V: TRBV7-2
DNA: TGCGCCAGCAGCCAAGATCGGGGATCCAATGAGCAGTTCTTC; CDR3: CASSQDRGSNEQFF; size: -; J: TRBJ2-1; D: -; V: TRBV4-3
DNA: TGTGCCTGGAGTGTACCCCGGACAGGGTCTGGTAACTATGGCTACACCTTC; CDR3: CAWSVPRTGSGNYGYTF; size: -; J: TRBJ1-2; D: TRBD1; V: TRBV30
DNA: TGTGCCAGCAGCGAACCACTCGGGACTTCGAGGGGAAACAATGAGCAGTTCTTC; CDR3: CASSEPLGTSRGNNEQFF; size: -; J: TRBJ2-1; D: -; V: TRBV9
DNA: TGTGCCAGCAGTGAAGGGTCCCCGGGGTTGGGGGCCTTTGAGCAGTTCTTC; CDR3: CASSEGSPGLGAFEQFF; size: -; J: TRBJ2-1; D: -; V: TRBV2
DNA: TGCGCCAGCAGTGAAAACAGGGTGGCCAAAAACATTCAGTACTTC; CDR3: CASSENRVAKNIQYF; size: once; J: TRBJ2-4; D: -; V: TRBV10-1
DNA: TGTGCCAGCAGCGAAAAAGACGGGGACTCGAGGAAGTACTCAGATACGCAGTATTTT; CDR3: CASSEKDGDSRKYSDTQYF; size: once; J: TRBJ2-3; D: -; V: TRBV9
DNA: TGTGCCAGCAGTTTAGAGGGGGAGGTTAATGAAAAACTGTTTTTT; CDR3: CASSLEGEVNEKLFF; size: -; J: TRBJ1-4; D: -; V: TRBV27
DNA: TGTGCCAGCAGTGACCGGGACCCCCCGGATTTT; CDR3: CASSDRDPPDF; size: -; J: TRBJ2-3; D: -; V: TRBV12-3/TRBV12-4
DNA: TGTGCCAGCAGCGGGTCTGCGGGGACGAACACTGAAGCTTTCTTT; CDR3: CASSGSAGTNTEAFF; size: -; J: TRBJ1-1; D: -; V: TRBV11-2
DNA: TGTGCCAGTACCCATGCACAGGGGGCTGGAAACACCATATATTTT; CDR3: CASTHAQGAGNTIYF; size: -; J: TRBJ1-3; D: TRBD1; V: TRBV19
DNA: TGTGCCAGCCAGAGACCCGGGACCTACGAGCAGTACTTC; CDR3: CASQRPGTYEQYF; size: -; J: TRBJ2-7; D: -; V: TRBV27
DNA: TGTGCCAGCAGTGAAGCGGGGGACGGGAAAAACATTCAGTACTTC; CDR3: CASSEAGDGKNIQYF; size: -; J: TRBJ2-4; D: -; V: TRBV6-1
DNA: TGTGCCGACGTAGCGGGAGTTGGAGATACGCAGTATTTT; CDR3: CADVAGVGDTQYF; size: -; J: TRBJ2-3; D: TRBD2; V: TRBV7-9
DNA: TGTGCCTGGAGCGGGGGGAGGGACAGTGCTGGTGAAAAACTGTTTTTT; CDR3: CAWSGGRDSAGEKLFF; size: few; J: TRBJ1-4; D: TRBD1; V: TRBV30
DNA: TGTGCCAGCAGTTCATACACAGGGGCGTATGGCTACACCTTC; CDR3: CASSSYTGAYGYTF; size: -; J: TRBJ1-2; D: TRBD1; V: TRBV27
DNA: TGTGCCACTGGGACAGACCAGAGGTACGAGCAGTACTTC; CDR3: CATGTDQRYEQYF; size: -; J: TRBJ2-7; D: TRBD1; V: TRBV11-3
DNA: TGTGCCAGCTCAAAGGGGGATCGGCAGCCCCAGCATTTT; CDR3: CASSKGDRQPQHF; size: few; J: TRBJ1-5; D: -; V: TRBV18
DNA: TGTGCCAGCAGTCTAACGGGGTTTAATCAGGGTCCCGCTTTCTTT; CDR3: CASSLTGFNQGPAFF; size: -; J: TRBJ1-1; D: -; V: TRBV7-3
DNA: TGTGCCAGCATTCGGTTCTCTGGGGCCAACGTCCTGACTTTC; CDR3: CASIRFSGANVLTF; size: -; J: TRBJ2-6; D: -; V: TRBV2
DNA: TGTGCCAGTAGTAGCGAAGAGGGGCCCGGGGGCTATGGCTACACCTTC; CDR3: CASSSEEGPGGYGYTF; size: -; J: TRBJ1-2; D: -; V: TRBV19
DNA: TGTGCCAGTTGGAGGCCTCCGGGACACACGAGACGAAGGGATGGCTACACCTTC; CDR3: CASWRPPGHTRRRDGYTF; size: -; J: TRBJ1-2; D: -; V: TRBV28
DNA: TGTGCCAGCAGCTTGGGGCAGGGGAATGAAAAACTGTTTTTT; CDR3: CASSLGQGNEKLFF; size: -; J: TRBJ1-4; D: -; V: TRBV5-8
DNA: TGTGCCACCAGTGAAACGACAGGGAGGGGCACAGATACGCAGTATTTT; CDR3: CATSETTGRGTDTQYF; size: -; J: TRBJ2-3; D: -; V: TRBV24-1
DNA: TGTGCCAGCAGCCAAGTCGAAGGGGGGAGTGAAGCTTTCTTT; CDR3: CASSQVEGGSEAFF; size: -; J: TRBJ1-1; D: -; V: TRBV14
DNA: TGTGCCTGGACGATTTCCGGGGCCGCTTTCTTT; CDR3: CAWTISGAAFF; size: -; J: TRBJ1-1; D: -; V: TRBV30
DNA: TGTGCCACCAGTGAACCTGGACAGGTCAACACCGGGGAGCTGTTTTTT; CDR3: CATSEPGQVNTGELFF; size: -; J: TRBJ2-2; D: TRBD1; V: TRBV24-1